Only one count was recorded for the clone carrying this T cell receptor (beta chain). Its antigen is not identified. The data are from a study of shared clonotypes between healthy human individuals. Findings and caveats of the study: Clonotype sharing among donors, it was expected, would be affected by sequencing depth.

The method was immunoSEQ multiplex PCR; TCRdb's version includes in-frame clones alone and lacks a portion of them. The sample has more than 2,000,000 clones, around 90% seen once. The TCR comes from a man aged 18-30 years in good health. Input material: naive CD4+ T cells sorted from blood. Subset reported: CD45RA+ positively selected.

CDR3 DNA sequence: TGTGCCAGCAGCGTACCTTTTACAGGGTCGGATGAAAAACTGTTTTTT. Protein sequence: CASSVPFTGSDEKLFF. V and J are TRBV9 and TRBJ1-4, with a weak D call TRBD1 (6 bases). V lost 1 base, J lost 6 bases, and 16 bases lay in between. Germline assignment: CDR1 SGDLS and CDR2 YYNGEE. The CDR3 totals 16 residues.